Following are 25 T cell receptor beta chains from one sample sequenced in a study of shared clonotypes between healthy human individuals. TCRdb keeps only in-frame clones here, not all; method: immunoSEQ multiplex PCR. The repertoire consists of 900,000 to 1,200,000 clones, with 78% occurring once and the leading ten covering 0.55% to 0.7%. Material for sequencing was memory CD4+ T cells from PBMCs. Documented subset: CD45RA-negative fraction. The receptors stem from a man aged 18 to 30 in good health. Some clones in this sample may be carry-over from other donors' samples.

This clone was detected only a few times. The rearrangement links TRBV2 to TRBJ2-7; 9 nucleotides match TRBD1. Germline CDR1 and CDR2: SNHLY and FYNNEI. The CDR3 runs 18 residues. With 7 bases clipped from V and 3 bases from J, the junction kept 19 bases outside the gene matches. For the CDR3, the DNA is TGTGCCAGCACTAGGGGGACAGGGAACATAAAATCAATCTACGAGCAGTACTTC. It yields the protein CASTRGTGNIKSIYEQYF.

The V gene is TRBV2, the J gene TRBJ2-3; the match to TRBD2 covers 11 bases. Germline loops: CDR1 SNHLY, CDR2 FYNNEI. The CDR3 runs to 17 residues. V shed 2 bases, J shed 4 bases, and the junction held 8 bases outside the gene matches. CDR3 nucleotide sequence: TGTGCCAGCAGTGAAAGGGAGGCACTAGCGGGAGCAGATACGCAGTATTTT. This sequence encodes CASSEREALAGADTQYF.

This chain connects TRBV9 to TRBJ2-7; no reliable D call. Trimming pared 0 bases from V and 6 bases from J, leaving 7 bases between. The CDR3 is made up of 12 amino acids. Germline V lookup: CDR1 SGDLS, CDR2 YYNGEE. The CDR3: CASSVASGEQYF. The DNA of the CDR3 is TGTGCCAGCAGCGTAGCTTCGGGCGAGCAGTACTTC. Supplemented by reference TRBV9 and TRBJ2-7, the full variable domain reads DSGVTQTPKHLITATGQRVTLRCSPRSGDLSVYWYQQSLDQGLQFLIQYYNGEERAKGNILERFSAQQFPDLHSELNLSSLELGDSALYFCASSVASGEQYFGPGTRLTVT.

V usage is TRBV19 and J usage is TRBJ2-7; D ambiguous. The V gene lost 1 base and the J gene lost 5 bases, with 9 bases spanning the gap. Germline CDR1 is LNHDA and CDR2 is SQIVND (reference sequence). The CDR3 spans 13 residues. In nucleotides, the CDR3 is TGTGCCAGTAGTATAGGTCGGCAGAACGAGCAGTACTTC. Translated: CASSIGRQNEQYF.

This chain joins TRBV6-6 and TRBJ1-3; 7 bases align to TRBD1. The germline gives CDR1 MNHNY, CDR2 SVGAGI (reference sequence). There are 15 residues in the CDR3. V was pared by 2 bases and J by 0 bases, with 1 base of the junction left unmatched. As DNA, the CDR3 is TGTGCCAGCAGTTACGGGACAGTCTCTGGAAACACCATATATTTT. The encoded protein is CASSYGTVSGNTIYF.

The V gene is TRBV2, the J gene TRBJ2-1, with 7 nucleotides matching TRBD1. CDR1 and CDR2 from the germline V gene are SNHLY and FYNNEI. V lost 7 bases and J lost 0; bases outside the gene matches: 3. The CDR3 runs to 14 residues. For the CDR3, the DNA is TGTGCCAGCATGGGACAGACCTCCTACAATGAGCAGTTCTTC. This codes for CASMGQTSYNEQFF.

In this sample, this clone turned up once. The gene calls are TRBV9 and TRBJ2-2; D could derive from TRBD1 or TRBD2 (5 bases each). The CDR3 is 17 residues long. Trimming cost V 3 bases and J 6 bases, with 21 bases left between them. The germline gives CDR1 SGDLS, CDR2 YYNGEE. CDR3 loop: CASSARGGGQRPGELFF. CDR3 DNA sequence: TGTGCCAGCAGCGCCCGAGGTGGGGGTCAGCGTCCCGGGGAGCTGTTTTTT.

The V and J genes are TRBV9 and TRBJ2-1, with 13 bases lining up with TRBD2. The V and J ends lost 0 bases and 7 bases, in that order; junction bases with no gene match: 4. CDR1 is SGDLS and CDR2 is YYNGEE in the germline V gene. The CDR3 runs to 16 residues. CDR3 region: CASSVELAGGRNEQFF. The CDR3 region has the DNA TGTGCCAGCAGCGTAGAACTAGCGGGAGGGCGTAATGAGCAGTTCTTC.

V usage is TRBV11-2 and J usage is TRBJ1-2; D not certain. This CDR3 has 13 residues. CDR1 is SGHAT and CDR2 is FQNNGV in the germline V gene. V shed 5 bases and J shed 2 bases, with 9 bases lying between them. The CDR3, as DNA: TGTGCCAGCAGCCCCAGCTTGAACTATGGCTACACCTTC. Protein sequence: CASSPSLNYGYTF. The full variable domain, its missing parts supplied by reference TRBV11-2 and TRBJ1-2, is EAGVAQSPRYKIIEKRQSVAFWCNPISGHATLYWYQQILGQGPKLLIQFQNNGVVDDSQLPKDRFSAERLKGVDSTLKIQPAKLEDSAVYLCASSPSLNYGYTFGSGTRLTVV.

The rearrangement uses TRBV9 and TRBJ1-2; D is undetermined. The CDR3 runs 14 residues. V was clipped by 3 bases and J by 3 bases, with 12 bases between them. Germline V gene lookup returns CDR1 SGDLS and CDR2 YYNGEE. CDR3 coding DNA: TGTGCCAGCAGCGCCTGGACTGCGGACTATGGCTACACCTTC. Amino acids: CASSAWTADYGYTF.

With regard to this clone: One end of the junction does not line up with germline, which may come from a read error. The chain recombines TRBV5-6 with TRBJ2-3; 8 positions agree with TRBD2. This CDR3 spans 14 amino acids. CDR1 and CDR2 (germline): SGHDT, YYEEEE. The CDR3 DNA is TGTGCCAGCAGCTCTCCTAGCGGGTTCTCGGGAAAGGATTTT. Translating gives CASSSPSGFSGKDF. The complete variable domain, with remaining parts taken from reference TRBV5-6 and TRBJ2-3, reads DAGVTQSPTHLIKTRGQQVTLRCSPKSGHDTVSWYQQALGQGPQFIFQYYEEEERQRGNFPDRFSGHQFPNYSSELNVNALLLGDSALYLCASSSPSGFSGKDFGPGTRLTVL.

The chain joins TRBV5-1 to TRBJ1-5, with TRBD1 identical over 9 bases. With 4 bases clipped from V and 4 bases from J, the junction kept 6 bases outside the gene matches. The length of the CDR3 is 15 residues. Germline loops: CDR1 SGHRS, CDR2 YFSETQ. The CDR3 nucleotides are TGCGCCAGCAGCATAACAGGGGGCGGGAATCAGCCCCAGCATTTT. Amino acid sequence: CASSITGGGNQPQHF. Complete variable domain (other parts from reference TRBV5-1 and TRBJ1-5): KAGVTQTPRYLIKTRGQQVTLSCSPISGHRSVSWYQQTPGQGLQFLFEYFSETQRNKGNFPGRFSGRQFSNSRSEMNVSTLELGDSALYLCASSITGGGNQPQHFGDGTRLSIL.

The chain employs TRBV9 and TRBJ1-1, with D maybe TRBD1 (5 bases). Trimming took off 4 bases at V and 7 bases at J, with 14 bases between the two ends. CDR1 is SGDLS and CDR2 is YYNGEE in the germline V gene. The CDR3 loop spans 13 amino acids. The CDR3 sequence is CASSPGAGFEAFF. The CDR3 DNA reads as TGTGCCAGCAGCCCCGGGGCAGGGTTTGAAGCTTTCTTT.

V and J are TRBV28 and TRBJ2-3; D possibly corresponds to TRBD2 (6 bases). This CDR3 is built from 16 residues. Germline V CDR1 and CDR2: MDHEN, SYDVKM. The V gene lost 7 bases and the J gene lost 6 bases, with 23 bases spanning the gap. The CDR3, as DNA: TGTGCCAGCATTTATGGCGGGGACCTCCGGGGGGATACGCAGTATTTT. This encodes CASIYGGDLRGDTQYF.

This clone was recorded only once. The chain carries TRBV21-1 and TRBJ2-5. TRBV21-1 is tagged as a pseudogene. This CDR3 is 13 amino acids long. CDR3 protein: CASSNLKGETQYF. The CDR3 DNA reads TGTGCCAGCAGCAACTTAAAAGGAGAGACCCAGTACTTC.

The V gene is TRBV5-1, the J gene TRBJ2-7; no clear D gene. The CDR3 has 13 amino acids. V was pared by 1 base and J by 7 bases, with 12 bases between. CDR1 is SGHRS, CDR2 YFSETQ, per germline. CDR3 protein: CASSLFRAGEQYF. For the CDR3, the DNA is TGCGCCAGCAGCTTGTTTCGGGCCGGGGAGCAGTACTTC. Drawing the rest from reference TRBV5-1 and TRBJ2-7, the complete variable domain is KAGVTQTPRYLIKTRGQQVTLSCSPISGHRSVSWYQQTPGQGLQFLFEYFSETQRNKGNFPGRFSGRQFSNSRSEMNVSTLELGDSALYLCASSLFRAGEQYFGPGTRLTVT.

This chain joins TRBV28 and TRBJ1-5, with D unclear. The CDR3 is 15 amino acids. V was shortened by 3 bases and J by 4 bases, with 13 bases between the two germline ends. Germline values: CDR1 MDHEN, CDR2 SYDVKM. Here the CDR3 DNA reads TGTGCCAGCAGTTTTACCCCCGGGCGTAATCAGCCCCAGCATTTT. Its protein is CASSFTPGRNQPQHF.

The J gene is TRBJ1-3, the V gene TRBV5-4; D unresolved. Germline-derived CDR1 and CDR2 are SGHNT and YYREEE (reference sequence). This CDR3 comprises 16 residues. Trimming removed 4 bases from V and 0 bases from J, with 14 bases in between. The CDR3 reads CASSATEGGSGNTIYF. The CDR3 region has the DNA TGTGCCAGCAGCGCAACCGAGGGCGGCTCTGGAAACACCATATATTTT.

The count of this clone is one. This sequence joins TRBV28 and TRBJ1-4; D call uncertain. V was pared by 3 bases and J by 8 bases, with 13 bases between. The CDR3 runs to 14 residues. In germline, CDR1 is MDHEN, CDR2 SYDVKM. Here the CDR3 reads CASSLTGPGEKLFF. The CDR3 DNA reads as TGTGCCAGCAGTTTGACCGGCCCGGGCGAAAAACTGTTTTTT.

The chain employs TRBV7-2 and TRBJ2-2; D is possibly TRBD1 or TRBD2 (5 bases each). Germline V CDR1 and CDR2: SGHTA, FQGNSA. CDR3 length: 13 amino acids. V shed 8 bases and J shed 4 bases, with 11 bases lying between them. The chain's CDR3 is CASARDLTGELFF. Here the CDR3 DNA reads TGTGCCAGCGCTAGGGACCTCACCGGGGAGCTGTTTTTT.

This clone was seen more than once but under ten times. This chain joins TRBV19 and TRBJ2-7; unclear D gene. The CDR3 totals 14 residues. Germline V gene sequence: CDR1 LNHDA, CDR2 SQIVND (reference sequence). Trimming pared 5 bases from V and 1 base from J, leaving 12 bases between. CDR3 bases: TGTGCCAGTAGTCGGCAGGTACTTTCCTACGAGCAGTACTTC. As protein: CASSRQVLSYEQYF.

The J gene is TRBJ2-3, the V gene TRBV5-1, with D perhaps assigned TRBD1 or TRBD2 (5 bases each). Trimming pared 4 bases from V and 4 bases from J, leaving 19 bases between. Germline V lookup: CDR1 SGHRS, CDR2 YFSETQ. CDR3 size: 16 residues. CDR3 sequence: CASSTFRDGRSDTQYF. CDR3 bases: TGCGCCAGCAGCACTTTTCGGGACGGAAGATCAGATACGCAGTATTTT.

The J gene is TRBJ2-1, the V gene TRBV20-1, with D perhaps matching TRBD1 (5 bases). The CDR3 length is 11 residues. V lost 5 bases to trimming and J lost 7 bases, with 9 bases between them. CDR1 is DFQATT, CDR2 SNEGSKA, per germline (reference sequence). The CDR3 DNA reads TGCAGTGCTTTCAGGGTAAATGAGCAGTTCTTC. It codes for CSAFRVNEQFF.

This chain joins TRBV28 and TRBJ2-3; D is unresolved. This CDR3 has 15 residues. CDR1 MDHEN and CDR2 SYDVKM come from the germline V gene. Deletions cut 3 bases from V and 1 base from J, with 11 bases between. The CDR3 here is CASSFRGVGTDTQYF. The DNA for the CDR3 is TGTGCCAGCAGTTTTCGTGGGGTCGGCACAGATACGCAGTATTTT.

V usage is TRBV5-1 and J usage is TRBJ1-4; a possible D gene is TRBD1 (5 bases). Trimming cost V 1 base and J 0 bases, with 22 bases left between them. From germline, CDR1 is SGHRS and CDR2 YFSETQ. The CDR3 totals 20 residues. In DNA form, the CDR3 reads TGCGCCAGCAGCTTGCGGGGGACGGATGGAAGGCTTACAACTAATGAAAAACTGTTTTTT. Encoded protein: CASSLRGTDGRLTTNEKLFF. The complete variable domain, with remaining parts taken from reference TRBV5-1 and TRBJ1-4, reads KAGVTQTPRYLIKTRGQQVTLSCSPISGHRSVSWYQQTPGQGLQFLFEYFSETQRNKGNFPGRFSGRQFSNSRSEMNVSTLELGDSALYLCASSLRGTDGRLTTNEKLFFGSGTQLSVL.